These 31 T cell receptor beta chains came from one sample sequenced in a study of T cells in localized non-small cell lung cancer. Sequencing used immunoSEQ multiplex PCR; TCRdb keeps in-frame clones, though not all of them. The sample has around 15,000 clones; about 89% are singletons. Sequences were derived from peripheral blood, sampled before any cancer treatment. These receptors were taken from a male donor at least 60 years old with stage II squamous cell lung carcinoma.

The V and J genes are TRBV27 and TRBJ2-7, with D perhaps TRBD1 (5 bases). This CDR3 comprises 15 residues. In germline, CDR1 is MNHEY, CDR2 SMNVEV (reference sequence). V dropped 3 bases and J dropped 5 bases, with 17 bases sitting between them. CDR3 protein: CASSLTESPWDEQYF. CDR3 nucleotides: TGTGCCAGCAGTTTGACAGAATCACCCTGGGACGAGCAGTACTTC.

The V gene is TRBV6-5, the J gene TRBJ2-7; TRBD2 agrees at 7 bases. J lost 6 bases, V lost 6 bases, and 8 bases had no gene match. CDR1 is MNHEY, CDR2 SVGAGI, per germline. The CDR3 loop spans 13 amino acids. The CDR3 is CASRLGLGFEQYF. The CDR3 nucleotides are TGTGCCAGCAGACTAGGACTAGGGTTCGAGCAGTACTTC.

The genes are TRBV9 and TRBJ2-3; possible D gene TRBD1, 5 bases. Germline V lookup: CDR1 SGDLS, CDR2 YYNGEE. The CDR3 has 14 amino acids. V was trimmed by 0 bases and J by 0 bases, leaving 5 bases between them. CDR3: CASSVEGSTDTQYF. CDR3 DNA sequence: TGTGCCAGCAGCGTAGAGGGGAGCACAGATACGCAGTATTTT.

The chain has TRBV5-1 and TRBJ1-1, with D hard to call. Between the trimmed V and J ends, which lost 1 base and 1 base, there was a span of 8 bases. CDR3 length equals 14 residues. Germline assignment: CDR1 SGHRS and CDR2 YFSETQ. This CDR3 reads CASSLYGQNTEAFF. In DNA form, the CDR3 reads TGCGCCAGCAGCTTGTACGGGCAGAACACTGAAGCTTTCTTT.

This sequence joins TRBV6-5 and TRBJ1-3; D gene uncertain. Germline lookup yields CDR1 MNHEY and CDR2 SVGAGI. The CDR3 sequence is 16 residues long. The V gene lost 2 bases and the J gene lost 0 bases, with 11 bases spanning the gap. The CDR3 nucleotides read TGTGCCAGCAGTTACGACCAGGTCCACTCTGGAAACACCATATATTTT. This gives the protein CASSYDQVHSGNTIYF.

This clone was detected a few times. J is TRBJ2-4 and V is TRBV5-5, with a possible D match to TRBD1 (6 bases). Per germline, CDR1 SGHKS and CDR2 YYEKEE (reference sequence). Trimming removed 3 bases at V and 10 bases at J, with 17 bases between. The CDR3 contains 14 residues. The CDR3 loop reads CASSSIQGVGIQYF. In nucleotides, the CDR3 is TGTGCCAGCAGCTCGATACAGGGTGTCGGGATTCAGTACTTC. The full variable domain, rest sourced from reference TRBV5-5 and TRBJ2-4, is DAGVTQSPTHLIKTRGQQVTLRCSPISGHKSVSWYQQVLGQGPQFIFQYYEKEERGRGNFPDRFSARQFPNYSSELNVNALLLGDSALYLCASSSIQGVGIQYFGAGTRLSVL.

CDR3 nucleotide sequence: TGTGCCAGCAGCACCGGGACAGGGCACACAGATACGCAGTATTTT. Amino acid sequence: CASSTGTGHTDTQYF. V and J are TRBV6-4 and TRBJ2-3; TRBD1 matches 9 bases. Trimming at V came to 6 bases and at J to 2 bases, leaving 6 bases not matched to a gene. The CDR3 is made up of 15 amino acids. Germline assignment: CDR1 MRHNA and CDR2 SNTAGT.

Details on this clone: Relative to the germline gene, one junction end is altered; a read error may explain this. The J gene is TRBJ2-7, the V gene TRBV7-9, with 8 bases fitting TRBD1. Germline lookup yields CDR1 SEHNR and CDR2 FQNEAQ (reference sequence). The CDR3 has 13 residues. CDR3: CASSTGQGYEQYF. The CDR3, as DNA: TGTGCTAGCAGCACCGGACAGGGTTACGAGCAGTACTTC. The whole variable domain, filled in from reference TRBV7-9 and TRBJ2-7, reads DTGVSQNPRHKITKRGQNVTFRCDPISEHNRLYWYRQTLGQGPEFLTYFQNEAQLEKSRLLSDRFSAERPKGSFSTLEIQRTEQGDSAMYLCASSTGQGYEQYFGPGTRLTVT.

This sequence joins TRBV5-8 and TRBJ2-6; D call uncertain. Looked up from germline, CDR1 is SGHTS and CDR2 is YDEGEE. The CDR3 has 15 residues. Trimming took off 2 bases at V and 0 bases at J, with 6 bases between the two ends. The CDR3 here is CASSFFGSGANVLTF. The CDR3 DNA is TGTGCCAGCAGCTTTTTCGGCTCTGGGGCCAACGTCCTGACTTTC.

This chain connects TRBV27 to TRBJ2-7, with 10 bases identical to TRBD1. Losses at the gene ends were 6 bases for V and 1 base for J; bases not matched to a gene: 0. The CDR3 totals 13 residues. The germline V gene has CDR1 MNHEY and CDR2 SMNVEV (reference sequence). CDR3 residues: CASRGQGSYEQYF. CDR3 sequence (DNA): TGTGCCAGCAGGGGACAGGGGTCCTACGAGCAGTACTTC.

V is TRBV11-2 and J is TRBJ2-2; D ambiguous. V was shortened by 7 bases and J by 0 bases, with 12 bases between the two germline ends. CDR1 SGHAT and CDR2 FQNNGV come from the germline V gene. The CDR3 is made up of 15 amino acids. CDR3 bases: TGTGCCAGCATTCTCGAGGCATCGAACACCGGGGAGCTGTTTTTT. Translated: CASILEASNTGELFF. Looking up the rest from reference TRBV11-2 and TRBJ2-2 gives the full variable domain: EAGVAQSPRYKIIEKRQSVAFWCNPISGHATLYWYQQILGQGPKLLIQFQNNGVVDDSQLPKDRFSAERLKGVDSTLKIQPAKLEDSAVYLCASILEASNTGELFFGEGSRLTVL.

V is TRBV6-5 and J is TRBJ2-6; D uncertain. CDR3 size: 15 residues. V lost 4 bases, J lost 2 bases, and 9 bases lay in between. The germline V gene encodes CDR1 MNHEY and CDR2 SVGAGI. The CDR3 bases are TGTGCCAGCAGTTTTAGTCTGGCTGGGGCCAACGTCCTGACTTTC. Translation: CASSFSLAGANVLTF.

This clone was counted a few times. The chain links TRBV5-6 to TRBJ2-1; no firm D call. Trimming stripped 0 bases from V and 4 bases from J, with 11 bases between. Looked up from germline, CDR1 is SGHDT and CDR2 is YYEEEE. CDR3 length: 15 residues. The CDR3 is CASSLGFSGYNEQFF. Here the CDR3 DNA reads TGTGCCAGCAGCTTGGGGTTTTCGGGTTACAATGAGCAGTTCTTC.

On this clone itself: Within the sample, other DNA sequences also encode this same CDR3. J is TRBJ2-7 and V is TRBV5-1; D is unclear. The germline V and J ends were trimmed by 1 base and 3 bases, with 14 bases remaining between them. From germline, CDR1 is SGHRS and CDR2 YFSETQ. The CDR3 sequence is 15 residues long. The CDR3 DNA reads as TGCGCCAGCAGCTTGATTGCGTCTCAAAACTACGAGCAGTACTTC. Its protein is CASSLIASQNYEQYF.

CDR3: CASSLGPGTGTYEQYF. DNA for the CDR3: TGTGCCAGCAGCTTAGGCCCAGGGACCGGCACCTACGAGCAGTACTTC. The V gene is TRBV7-9, the J gene TRBJ2-7, with D perhaps matching TRBD1 or TRBD2 (5 bases each). This CDR3 has 16 amino acids. Trimming took off 1 base at V and 2 bases at J, with 15 bases between the two ends. Germline lookup yields CDR1 SEHNR and CDR2 FQNEAQ (reference sequence).

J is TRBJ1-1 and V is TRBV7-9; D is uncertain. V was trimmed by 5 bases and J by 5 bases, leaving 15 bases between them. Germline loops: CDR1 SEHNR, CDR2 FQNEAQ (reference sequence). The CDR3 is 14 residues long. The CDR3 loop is CASSHFVRGTEAFF. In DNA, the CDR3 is TGTGCCAGCAGCCACTTCGTCCGGGGAACTGAAGCTTTCTTT.

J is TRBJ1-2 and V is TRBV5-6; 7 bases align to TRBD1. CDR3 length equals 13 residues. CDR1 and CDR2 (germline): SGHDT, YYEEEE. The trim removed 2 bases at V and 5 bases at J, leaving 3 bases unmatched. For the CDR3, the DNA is TGTGCCAGCAGCTTAGGGACAGCTTATGGCTACACCTTC. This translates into CASSLGTAYGYTF. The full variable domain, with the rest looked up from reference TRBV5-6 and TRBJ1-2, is DAGVTQSPTHLIKTRGQQVTLRCSPKSGHDTVSWYQQALGQGPQFIFQYYEEEERQRGNFPDRFSGHQFPNYSSELNVNALLLGDSALYLCASSLGTAYGYTFGSGTRLTVV.

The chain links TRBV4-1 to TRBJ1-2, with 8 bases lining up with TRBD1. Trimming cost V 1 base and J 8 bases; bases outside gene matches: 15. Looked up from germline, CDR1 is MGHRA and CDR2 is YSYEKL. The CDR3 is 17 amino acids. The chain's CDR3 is CASSQGGTGGKVKGYTF. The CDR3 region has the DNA TGCGCCAGCAGCCAAGGTGGGACAGGCGGAAAAGTGAAAGGCTACACCTTC.

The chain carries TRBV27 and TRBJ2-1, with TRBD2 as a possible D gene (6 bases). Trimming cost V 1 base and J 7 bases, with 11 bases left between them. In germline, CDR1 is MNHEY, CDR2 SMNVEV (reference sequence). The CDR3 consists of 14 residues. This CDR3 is CASSLWSGSNEQFF. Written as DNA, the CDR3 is TGTGCCAGCAGTTTATGGTCCGGGAGTAATGAGCAGTTCTTC.

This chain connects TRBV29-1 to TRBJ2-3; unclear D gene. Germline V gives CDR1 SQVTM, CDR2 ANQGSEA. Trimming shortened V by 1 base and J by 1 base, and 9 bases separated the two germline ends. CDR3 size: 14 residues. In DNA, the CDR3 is TGCAGCGTTGAAGGACTCCGGGGCACAGATACGCAGTATTTT. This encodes CSVEGLRGTDTQYF.

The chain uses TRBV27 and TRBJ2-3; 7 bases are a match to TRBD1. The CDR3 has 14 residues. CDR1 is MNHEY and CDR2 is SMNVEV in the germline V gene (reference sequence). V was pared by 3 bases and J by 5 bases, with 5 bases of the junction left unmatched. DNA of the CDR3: TGTGCCAGCAGTTTTAGGGGGCAGGGAGATACGCAGTATTTT. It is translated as CASSFRGQGDTQYF.

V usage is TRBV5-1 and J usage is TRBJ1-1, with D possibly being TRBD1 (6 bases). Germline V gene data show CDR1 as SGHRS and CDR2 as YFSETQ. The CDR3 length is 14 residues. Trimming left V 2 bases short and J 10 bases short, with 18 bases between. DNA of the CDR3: TGCGCCAGCAGCTTAGTACAGGGTGACGACGTAGCTTTCTTT. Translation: CASSLVQGDDVAFF.

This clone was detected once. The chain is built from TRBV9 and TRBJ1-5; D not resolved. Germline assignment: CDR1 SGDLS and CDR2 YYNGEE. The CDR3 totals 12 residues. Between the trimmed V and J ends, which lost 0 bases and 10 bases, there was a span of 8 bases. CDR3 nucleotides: TGTGCCAGCAGCGTAGAGGGAGGTCCCCAGCATTTT. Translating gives CASSVEGGPQHF.

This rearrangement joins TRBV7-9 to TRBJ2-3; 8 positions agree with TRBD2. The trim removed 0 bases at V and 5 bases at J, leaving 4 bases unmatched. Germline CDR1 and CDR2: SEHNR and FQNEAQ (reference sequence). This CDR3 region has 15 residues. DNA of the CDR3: TGTGCCAGCAGCTTAGCAGCGGGAGTAGTAGATACGCAGTATTTT. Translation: CASSLAAGVVDTQYF.

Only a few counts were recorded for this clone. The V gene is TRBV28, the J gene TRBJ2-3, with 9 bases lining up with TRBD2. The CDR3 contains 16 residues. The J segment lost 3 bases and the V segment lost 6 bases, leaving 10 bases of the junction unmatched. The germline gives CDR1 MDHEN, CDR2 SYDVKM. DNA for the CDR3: TGTGCCAGCAGGTTAGCGGGAGCGCTACGGACAGATACGCAGTATTTT. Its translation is CASRLAGALRTDTQYF.

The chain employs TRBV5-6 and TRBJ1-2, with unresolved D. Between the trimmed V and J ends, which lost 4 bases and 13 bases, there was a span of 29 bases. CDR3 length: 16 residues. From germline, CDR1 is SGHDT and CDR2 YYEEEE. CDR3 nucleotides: TGTGCCAGCAGCCCCACACTCGCCGGGCCTGAATTCCGACGCACCTTC. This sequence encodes CASSPTLAGPEFRRTF. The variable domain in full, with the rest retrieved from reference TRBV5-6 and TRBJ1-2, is DAGVTQSPTHLIKTRGQQVTLRCSPKSGHDTVSWYQQALGQGPQFIFQYYEEEERQRGNFPDRFSGHQFPNYSSELNVNALLLGDSALYLCASSPTLAGPEFRRTFGSGTRLTVV.

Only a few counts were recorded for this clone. CDR3 residues: CASRWRGSGLTDTQYF. The CDR3 nucleotides read TGTGCCAGCAGATGGAGGGGGTCGGGGTTGACAGATACGCAGTATTTT. The chain combines TRBV13 with TRBJ2-3; the D call may be TRBD1 or TRBD2 (6 bases each). The germline V gene encodes CDR1 PRHDT and CDR2 FYEKMQ (reference sequence). Trimming left V 6 bases short and J 3 bases short, with 19 bases between. This CDR3 comprises 16 residues.

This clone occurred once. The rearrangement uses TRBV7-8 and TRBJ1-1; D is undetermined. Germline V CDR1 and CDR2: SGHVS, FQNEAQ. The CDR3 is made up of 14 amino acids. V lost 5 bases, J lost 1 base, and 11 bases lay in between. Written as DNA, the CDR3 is TGTGCCAGCAGCCGGATTTATGGGAACACTGAAGCTTTCTTT. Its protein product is CASSRIYGNTEAFF.

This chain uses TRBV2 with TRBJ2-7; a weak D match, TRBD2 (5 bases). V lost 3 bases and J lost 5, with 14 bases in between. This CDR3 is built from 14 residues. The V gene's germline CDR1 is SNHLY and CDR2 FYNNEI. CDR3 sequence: CASSDIRGNNEQYF. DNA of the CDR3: TGTGCCAGCAGTGATATTCGAGGGAACAACGAGCAGTACTTC. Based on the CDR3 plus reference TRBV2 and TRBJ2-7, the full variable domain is EPEVTQTPSHQVTQMGQEVILRCVPISNHLYFYWYRQILGQKVEFLVSFYNNEISEKSEIFDDQFSVERPDGSNFTLKIRSTKLEDSAMYFCASSDIRGNNEQYFGPGTRLTVT.

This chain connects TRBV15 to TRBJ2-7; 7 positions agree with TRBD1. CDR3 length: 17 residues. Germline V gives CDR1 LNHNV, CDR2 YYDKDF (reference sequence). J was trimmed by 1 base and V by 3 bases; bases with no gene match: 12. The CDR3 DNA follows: TGTGCCACCAGCAGGGCCCTGGGGACAGTATCTTCCTACGAGCAGTACTTC. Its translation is CATSRALGTVSSYEQYF. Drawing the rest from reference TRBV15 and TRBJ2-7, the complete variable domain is DAMVIQNPRYQVTQFGKPVTLSCSQTLNHNVMYWYQQKSSQAPKLLFHYYDKDFNNEADTPDNFQSRRPNTSFCFLDIRSPGLGDTAMYLCATSRALGTVSSYEQYFGPGTRLTVT.

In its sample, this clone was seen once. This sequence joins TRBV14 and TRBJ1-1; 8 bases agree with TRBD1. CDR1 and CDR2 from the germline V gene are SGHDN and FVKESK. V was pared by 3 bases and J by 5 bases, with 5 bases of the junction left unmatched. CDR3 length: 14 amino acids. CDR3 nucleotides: TGTGCCAGCAGCCACCCGGGACAGGTTACTGAAGCTTTCTTT. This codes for CASSHPGQVTEAFF.